The source of this T cell receptor (beta chain) is a study of OX40 agonist ivuxolimab in advanced cancers. This clone was detected once. V was trimmed by 1 base and J by 4 bases, leaving 16 bases between them. Germline assignment: CDR1 SGHTA and CDR2 FQGNSA. The CDR3 is made up of 16 amino acids. Clones were read by immunoSEQ multiplex PCR, and TCRdb kept only the in-frame ones, dropping some. The data hold 80,000 to 85,000 clones, with approximately 86% observed a single time. This chain uses TRBV7-2 with TRBJ2-5, with D possibly matching TRBD1 (7 bases). Sequenced here: CD4+ or CD8+ T cells sorted from blood, sampled in a trial of the OX40 agonist ivuxolimab. The TCR originated in an adult with an advanced solid tumor such as melanoma, head and neck, liver or kidney cancer. CDR3 protein: CASSLVSARGAETQYF. The CDR3 nucleotides read TGTGCCAGCAGCTTAGTATCGGCCAGGGGGGCAGAGACCCAGTACTTC.